This is a list of T cell receptor beta chains from one sample in a study of Tregs in tolerant kidney transplant recipients. Repertoires were generated with immunoSEQ multiplex PCR, while TCRdb's copy carries only in-frame clones and drops some. This table holds about 100,000 clones, around 91% found once. Sequences were derived from CD4+ T cells from blood, sampled before the transplant. Receptors originate from a human donor who received a combined kidney and bone marrow transplant. Both conserved end residues are part of each CDR3. D genes are given only for firm matches. For some rows the clone size is stated as once, few or many, or as a class when expanded; others skip it.

v_call,clone_size,d_call,j_call,cdr3_aa
TRBV14,NA,TRBD1,TRBJ1-2,CASSQFLDRGRGGYTF
TRBV11-3,NA,NA,TRBJ2-3,CASSFTGRTDTQYF
TRBV19,NA,NA,TRBJ2-5,CASSGGTEGETQYF
TRBV14,NA,NA,TRBJ2-1,CASSQPGTPYNEQFF
TRBV27,NA,TRBD1,TRBJ1-6,CASSSAPRAGGLSGSPLHF
TRBV9,once,NA,TRBJ2-1,CASSPRGAGTTYNEQFF
TRBV7-9,NA,NA,TRBJ2-2,CASSRSTTGELFF
TRBV27,NA,TRBD1,TRBJ1-2,CASSPRTGGGYTF
TRBV2,once,TRBD2,TRBJ2-7,CASSRAGGAYEQYF
TRBV10-2,NA,NA,TRBJ2-5,CASSYIAQETQYF
TRBV20-1,NA,NA,TRBJ2-3,CSAYTDTQYF
TRBV6-5,NA,NA,TRBJ1-6,CASSAVSSYNSPLHF
TRBV9,NA,TRBD2,TRBJ2-1,CASAPTGGLVWNEQFF
TRBV28,NA,TRBD1,TRBJ1-5,CASWDRFSNQPQHF
TRBV6-5,NA,TRBD1,TRBJ2-3,CASRVVGQGIQYF
TRBV18,NA,TRBD1,TRBJ2-7,CASSPGTDGTYEQYF
TRBV2,few,NA,TRBJ1-2,CASKSIASGGYTF
TRBV11-2,NA,NA,TRBJ2-7,CASSVDRYSYEQYF
TRBV9,few,TRBD2,TRBJ2-1,CASSVRDYWDNEQFF
TRBV19,NA,NA,TRBJ1-6,CASSIGGRQSPLHF
TRBV28,once,TRBD1,TRBJ2-1,CATLTGAGNEQFF
TRBV28,NA,NA,TRBJ2-5,CASSSPQRKQETQYF
TRBV7-8,few,NA,TRBJ1-5,CASSFNRDQPQHF